This T cell receptor beta chain was identified in a study of T-cell memory formation after mild COVID-19. Study in general: Largely, TCR clusters stayed within a single donor. Study findings and constraints: Later expanders leaned CD4+, whereas day 15 to 85 contracting clones were balanced CD4/CD8. Most CD4+ clones that shrank were in CM and EM, while CD8+ ones turned up in EMRA.

V dropped 0 bases and J dropped 9 bases, with 3 bases sitting between them. CDR1 is SGHVS and CDR2 is FNYEAQ in the germline V gene. This CDR3 comprises 11 residues. Constant-segment primers were used for 5'RACE, and the resulting TCR alpha and TCR beta cDNA libraries carried sample barcodes and UMIs. TCRdb re-called the 5' RACE reads with MiXCR, one entry per CDR3 protein. The sample has fewer than 250,000 distinct CDR3 sequences; about 10% are singletons. This clonotype has only a few counts. What it recognizes is unknown. This sequence joins TRBV7-6 and TRBJ2-1; D remains unclear. This clonotype was obtained from a man aged 18 to 30 who had mild COVID-19 (a few samples of this study predate the infection). Cell type and time point are not known. Material: PBMCs or a T cell subset sorted from them (not recorded which). CDR3 protein: CASSLAREQFF. For the CDR3, the DNA is TGTGCCAGCAGCTTAGCCCGTGAGCAGTTCTTC.